This T cell receptor beta chain was sequenced during a study of CD8 T cells in Susac syndrome. The study's findings and limits: Only a relatively small number of individuals were included in the TCR sequencing and HLA analysis.

V lost 5 bases, J lost 15 bases, and 17 bases lay in between. The CDR3 length is 12 residues. Germline-derived CDR1 and CDR2 are MNHEY and SMNVEV (reference sequence). An input of 0.5 to 1 ug of RNA was subjected to reverse transcription using random hexamers. An immunoSEQ multiplex PCR generated amplified TCR beta CDR3 products spanning 54 Vbeta and 13 Jbeta. Using its own MiXCR run on the immunoSEQ multiplex PCR reads, TCRdb lists one record per CDR3 protein. The profile shows 180,000 or so distinct CDR3 sequences, 85% to 95% of them singletons. Worth noting for this clonotype: Antigen specificity is unknown.

Healthy donors formed controls matched for age and sex. CD8+ and CD4+ T cells were negatively isolated; TEMRA cells were FACS-enriched. The TCR was taken from a human donor in good health. The rearrangement joins TRBV27 to TRBJ2-1; TRBD1 might be the D (5 bases). What was sequenced was CD4+ T cells from PBMCs. CDR3 bases: TGTGCCAGCAGTCCGCGCGACAGTCCCCCGTTCTTC. Amino acid sequence: CASSPRDSPPFF.